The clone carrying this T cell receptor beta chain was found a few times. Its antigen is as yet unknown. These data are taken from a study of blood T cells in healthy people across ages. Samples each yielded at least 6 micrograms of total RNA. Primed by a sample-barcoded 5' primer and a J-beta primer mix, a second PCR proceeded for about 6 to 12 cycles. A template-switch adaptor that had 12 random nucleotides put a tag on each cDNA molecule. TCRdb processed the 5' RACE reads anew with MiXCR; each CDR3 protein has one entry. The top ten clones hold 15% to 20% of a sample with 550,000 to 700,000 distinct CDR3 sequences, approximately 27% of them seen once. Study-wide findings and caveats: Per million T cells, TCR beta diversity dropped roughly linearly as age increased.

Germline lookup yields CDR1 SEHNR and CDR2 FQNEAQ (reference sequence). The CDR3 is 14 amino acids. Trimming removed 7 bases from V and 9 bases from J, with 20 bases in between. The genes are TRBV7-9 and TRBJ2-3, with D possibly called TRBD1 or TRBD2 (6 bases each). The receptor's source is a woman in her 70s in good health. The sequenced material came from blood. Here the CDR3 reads CASTIDRGGNTQYF. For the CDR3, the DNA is TGTGCCAGCACCATCGACCGAGGGGGGAACACGCAGTATTTT. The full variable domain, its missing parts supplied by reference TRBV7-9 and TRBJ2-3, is DTGVSQNPRHKITKRGQNVTFRCDPISEHNRLYWYRQTLGQGPEFLTYFQNEAQLEKSRLLSDRFSAERPKGSFSTLEIQRTEQGDSAMYLCASTIDRGGNTQYFGPGTRLTVL.